This entry lists 30 T cell receptor beta chains sequenced from one sample in a study of response to subunit inactivated influenza vaccine. TCRdb reprocessed the RT-PCR reads via MiXCR and lists one record per CDR3 protein. Altogether hundreds of thousands of distinct CDR3 sequences are present, roughly 27% being singletons, with the ten largest covering 1.5% to 2%. The source material was CD4+ T cells sorted from PBMCs, sampled 4 to 6 days after vaccination. The receptor source for this set is a man aged 45-60 years who received an inactivated influenza vaccine.

In this sample, this clonotype turned up a few times. The germline gene is not matched at one end of the junction; a read error may be the cause. The chain employs TRBV9 and TRBJ1-3; the D is unclear. In germline, CDR1 is SGDLS, CDR2 YYNGEE. The CDR3 contains 15 residues. The CDR3 region has the DNA TGTGCCAGCAGCGTAGGCTCTCGGAGTGGAGACACCATATATTTT. Protein product: CASSVGSRSGDTIYF.

The CDR3 coding sequence is TGTGCCAGCAGTGAGCAGCGGGTCTCCTACAATGAGCAGTTCTTC. This sequence encodes CASSEQRVSYNEQFF. The chain joins TRBV6-1 to TRBJ2-1; D possibly corresponds to TRBD2 (6 bases). Trimming pared 3 bases from V and 0 bases from J, leaving 9 bases between. From germline, CDR1 is MNHNS and CDR2 SASEGT. The CDR3 is 15 amino acids.

The chain recombines TRBV20-1 with TRBJ1-2, with D unclear. Germline loops: CDR1 DFQATT, CDR2 SNEGSKA (reference sequence). Trimming left V 1 base short and J 5 bases short, with 11 bases between. The CDR3 spans 13 residues. CDR3 protein: CSARVDEVYGYTF. CDR3 bases: TGCAGTGCTAGAGTTGACGAGGTTTATGGCTACACCTTC.

The rearrangement joins TRBV2 to TRBJ2-3; TRBD1 aligns across 8 bases. The CDR3 has 15 amino acids. After removal of 3 bases from V and 4 bases from J, the junction contained 6 bases not matched to a gene. Germline assignment: CDR1 SNHLY and CDR2 FYNNEI. CDR3 protein: CASSEKWDRSDTQYF. DNA for the CDR3: TGTGCCAGCAGTGAGAAGTGGGACAGGTCAGATACGCAGTATTTT.

This clonotype has more than one count but fewer than ten. The V gene is TRBV28, the J gene TRBJ1-5; a possible D gene is TRBD1 (5 bases). Trimming left V 2 bases short and J 4 bases short, with 12 bases between. The CDR3 consists of 15 residues. Germline V lookup: CDR1 MDHEN, CDR2 SYDVKM. The CDR3 sequence: CASSLVAPGNQPQHF. In DNA form, the CDR3 reads TGTGCCAGCAGTTTAGTGGCCCCAGGGAATCAGCCCCAGCATTTT.

The chain couples TRBV28 to TRBJ2-7; the D gene is possibly TRBD1 (6 bases). Germline CDR1 is MDHEN and CDR2 is SYDVKM. The CDR3 runs to 15 residues. V shed 5 bases and J shed 1 base, with 15 bases lying between them. The CDR3 protein is CASSRHGTRSYEQYF. In DNA form, the CDR3 reads TGTGCCAGCAGTCGACACGGGACAAGGTCCTACGAGCAGTACTTC.

V usage is TRBV5-1 and J usage is TRBJ2-3; no definite D call. Looked up from germline, CDR1 is SGHRS and CDR2 is YFSETQ. The CDR3 is made up of 17 amino acids. V was shortened by 0 bases and J by 5 bases, with 19 bases between the two germline ends. Here the CDR3 reads CASSLGHVGSSRDTQYF. CDR3 DNA: TGCGCCAGCAGCTTGGGGCACGTGGGGTCTTCGAGAGATACGCAGTATTTT. The full variable domain, its missing parts supplied by reference TRBV5-1 and TRBJ2-3, is KAGVTQTPRYLIKTRGQQVTLSCSPISGHRSVSWYQQTPGQGLQFLFEYFSETQRNKGNFPGRFSGRQFSNSRSEMNVSTLELGDSALYLCASSLGHVGSSRDTQYFGPGTRLTVL.

The CDR3 DNA follows: TGTGCCATCAGTGAGAGCGGGATTAGCACAGATACGCAGTATTTT. Protein: CAISESGISTDTQYF. This sequence joins TRBV10-3 and TRBJ2-3; 7 bases match TRBD2. The CDR3 totals 15 residues. After removal of 2 bases from V and 0 bases from J, the junction contained 2 bases not matched to a gene. Germline V lookup: CDR1 ENHRY, CDR2 SYGVKD.

In DNA, the CDR3 is TGTGCCAGCAGAACATACGGGACAGGCCCTGGGCCCCTCCACTTT. This sequence encodes CASRTYGTGPGPLHF. The V gene is TRBV7-2, the J gene TRBJ1-6; 8 bases fit TRBD1. The germline V gene has CDR1 SGHTA and CDR2 FQGNSA. Trimming took 6 bases from V and 13 from J; bases not matched to a gene: 14. This CDR3 contains 15 residues.

The J gene is TRBJ1-2, the V gene TRBV18; D gene uncertain. Germline CDR1 KGHSH, CDR2 LQKENI. The CDR3 sequence is 15 residues long. The V and J ends lost 0 bases and 2 bases respectively, with 10 bases between them. Here the CDR3 DNA reads TGTGCCAGCTCACCACCGGGTTACCTGAACTATGGCTACACCTTC. Residues: CASSPPGYLNYGYTF.

This chain links TRBV20-1 with TRBJ1-2, with D hard to call. The CDR3 length is 14 residues. Trimming removed 5 bases from V and 0 bases from J, with 13 bases in between. CDR1 is DFQATT, CDR2 SNEGSKA, per germline (reference sequence). The CDR3 sequence: CSAPPAGSNYGYTF. The CDR3 coding sequence is TGCAGTGCTCCTCCCGCGGGGTCTAACTATGGCTACACCTTC.

A few counts support this clonotype. The genes are TRBV20-1 and TRBJ1-4, with D unresolved. Trimming took off 4 bases at V and 6 bases at J, with 18 bases between the two ends. Germline CDR1 is DFQATT and CDR2 is SNEGSKA (reference sequence). This CDR3 is 15 amino acids long. The CDR3 here is CSANPYIRGDEKLFF. The CDR3 DNA reads TGCAGTGCTAACCCTTACATCCGGGGAGATGAAAAACTGTTTTTT.

This clonotype was seen a few times. V gene TRBV4-3 combines with J gene TRBJ2-1; D remains ambiguous. With 4 bases removed from V and 4 bases from J, the gap between germline ends came to 11 bases. Germline values: CDR1 LGHNA, CDR2 YSLEER. This CDR3 has 14 residues. This CDR3 is CASSPWVRYNEQFF. The CDR3 nucleotides read TGCGCCAGCAGCCCCTGGGTGCGGTACAATGAGCAGTTCTTC.

This clonotype appeared once. This rearrangement joins TRBV7-8 to TRBJ2-5; D is unclear. With 1 base removed from V and 5 bases from J, the gap between germline ends came to 20 bases. Looked up from germline, CDR1 is SGHVS and CDR2 is FQNEAQ. This CDR3 has 17 amino acids. The CDR3 DNA reads TGTGCCAGCAGCTTAGTGCGCGGAACAGCCGGGCGGGAGACCCAGTACTTC. Translated: CASSLVRGTAGRETQYF.

The chain has TRBV6-6 and TRBJ2-5; possibly TRBD1 or TRBD2 for D (6 bases each). The CDR3 contains 13 residues. The V end lost 8 bases, the J end lost 4 bases, and 14 bases lay between the germline ends. Germline lookup yields CDR1 MNHNY and CDR2 SVGAGI (reference sequence). The CDR3 here is CASREPGAETQYF. CDR3 DNA: TGTGCCAGCCGAGAACCGGGGGCAGAGACCCAGTACTTC.

This rearrangement joins TRBV5-6 to TRBJ2-3, with D perhaps TRBD2 (6 bases). CDR3 length: 14 amino acids. The V gene's germline CDR1 is SGHDT and CDR2 YYEEEE. V lost 4 bases and J 5 bases, leaving 14 bases between the germline ends. DNA of the CDR3: TGTGCCAGCAGCATTGATTTGGGGGGAGATACGCAGTATTTT. Its protein product is CASSIDLGGDTQYF.

This rearrangement joins TRBV4-3 to TRBJ2-7; unclear D gene. Trimming removed 0 bases from V and 1 base from J, with 10 bases in between. Germline loops: CDR1 LGHNA, CDR2 YSLEER. This CDR3 is built from 15 residues. As DNA, the CDR3 is TGCGCCAGCAGCCAAGAAAAGGACCCATCCTACGAGCAGTACTTC. It is translated as CASSQEKDPSYEQYF.

The chain is built from TRBV11-2 and TRBJ2-5; possibly TRBD2 for D (6 bases). From germline, CDR1 is SGHAT and CDR2 FQNNGV. The CDR3 runs to 13 residues. V lost 5 bases and J 7 bases, leaving 14 bases between the germline ends. The CDR3 spells CASSGTPEGTQYF. For the CDR3, the DNA is TGTGCCAGCAGCGGGACTCCAGAAGGGACCCAGTACTTC.

This clonotype was detected only a few times. CDR3 region: CASSPGTGGGSPLHF. CDR3 coding DNA: TGCGCCAGCAGCCCCGGGACAGGGGGCGGATCACCCCTCCACTTT. The chain employs TRBV5-1 and TRBJ1-6, with 12 bases identical to TRBD1. This CDR3 has 15 residues. Germline V CDR1 and CDR2: SGHRS, YFSETQ. J was trimmed by 10 bases and V by 4 bases; bases with no gene match: 6.

The rearrangement links TRBV6-2 or TRBV6-3 to TRBJ2-1; 12 bases fit TRBD2. This CDR3 spans 22 amino acids. V shed 3 bases, J shed 4 bases, and the junction held 22 bases outside the gene matches. Germline V gene sequence: CDR1 MNHEY, CDR2 SVGEGT. The CDR3 region has the DNA TGTGCCAGCAGTTATGGAGGGGCCCAGGGGGCCCGACTAGCGGGAGTATACAATGAGCAGTTCTTC. This encodes CASSYGGAQGARLAGVYNEQFF.

The table lists this clonotype with a few counts. V gene TRBV7-2 combines with J gene TRBJ2-3; 11 bases are a match to TRBD2. The CDR3 loop spans 15 amino acids. CDR1 is SGHTA and CDR2 is FQGNSA in the germline V gene. The V gene end was trimmed by 3 bases and the J gene end by 5 bases; junction bases not matched to a gene: 4. CDR3 nucleotide sequence: TGTGCCAGCAGCTTTAGCGGGGGGGCAAAAGATACGCAGTATTTT. Amino acid sequence: CASSFSGGAKDTQYF.

The V call is TRBV5-1, the J call TRBJ2-1; 8 bases are a match to TRBD1. The junction had 9 bases not matched to a gene; V was cut back by 0 bases and J by 10 bases. The germline V gene encodes CDR1 SGHRS and CDR2 YFSETQ. The CDR3 contains 15 residues. The CDR3: CASSLVPGQVQEQFF. The CDR3 DNA is TGCGCCAGCAGCTTGGTCCCGGGACAGGTACAAGAGCAGTTCTTC.

This rearrangement joins TRBV29-1 to TRBJ2-7; 11 bases are shared with TRBD2. V gave up 4 bases and J gave up 4 bases; unmatched junction bases: 3. This CDR3 is 13 amino acids long. Germline V lookup: CDR1 SQVTM, CDR2 ANQGSEA. The CDR3 bases are TGCAGCGTTGTCCTAGCGGGAGGTTACGAGCAGTACTTC. Translating it yields CSVVLAGGYEQYF.

V is TRBV2 and J is TRBJ2-2; 7 bases are a match to TRBD1. Germline V gene sequence: CDR1 SNHLY, CDR2 FYNNEI. CDR3 length: 14 amino acids. With V trimmed by 9 bases and J by 0 bases, 4 bases remained unmatched. In DNA, the CDR3 is TGTGCCAGTCGTACAGGGGCGAACACCGGGGAGCTGTTTTTT. It translates to CASRTGANTGELFF.

The chain links TRBV29-1 to TRBJ1-1; the D is unclear. The V and J ends lost 7 bases and 2 bases respectively, with 11 bases between them. The CDR3 runs 12 residues. Looked up from germline, CDR1 is SQVTM and CDR2 is ANQGSEA. CDR3 in amino acids: CSGSGVNTEAFF. CDR3 coding DNA: TGCAGCGGCTCGGGAGTTAACACTGAAGCTTTCTTT. Full variable domain (rest looked up from reference TRBV29-1 and TRBJ1-1): SAVISQKPSRDICQRGTSLTIQCQVDSQVTMMFWYRQQPGQSLTLIATANQGSEATYESGFVIDKFPISRPNLTFSTLTVSNMSPEDSSIYLCSGSGVNTEAFFGQGTRLTVV.

This clonotype has only a few counts. The rearrangement uses TRBV5-1 and TRBJ2-3; TRBD1 agrees at 7 bases. After removal of 7 bases from V and 0 bases from J, the junction contained 8 bases not matched to a gene. This CDR3 region has 15 residues. The germline CDR1 and CDR2 sequences are SGHRS and YFSETQ. CDR3 sequence: CASRVGTASTDTQYF. The CDR3 nucleotides read TGCGCCAGCCGCGTCGGGACAGCAAGCACAGATACGCAGTATTTT.

The chain combines TRBV20-1 with TRBJ2-2; no definite D call. Germline loops: CDR1 DFQATT, CDR2 SNEGSKA (reference sequence). V dropped 6 bases and J dropped 6 bases, with 11 bases sitting between them. This CDR3 spans 12 amino acids. DNA for the CDR3: TGCAGTGCCATCCTGGTCTCCGGGGAGCTGTTTTTT. Protein: CSAILVSGELFF.

This clonotype turned up a few times. The chain employs TRBV10-3 and TRBJ1-2; 8 bases line up with TRBD1. The CDR3 runs 15 residues. J lost 3 bases, V lost 3 bases, and 6 bases had no gene match. CDR1 and CDR2 (germline): ENHRY, SYGVKD. CDR3 bases: TGTGCCATCAGTGAAAAAGGGACAGGAGACTATGGCTACACCTTC. It is translated as CAISEKGTGDYGYTF.

CDR3 in amino acids: CASSYWVSEAFF. The DNA for the CDR3 is TGTGCCAGCAGTTACTGGGTCTCTGAAGCTTTCTTT. The V gene is TRBV5-5, the J gene TRBJ1-1; D not certain. Germline V lookup: CDR1 SGHKS, CDR2 YYEKEE (reference sequence). The CDR3 is made up of 12 amino acids. Deletions cut 5 bases from V and 6 bases from J, with 11 bases between.

This clonotype was counted at least ten times. The chain employs TRBV5-1 and TRBJ2-2; no clear D gene. The V gene's germline CDR1 is SGHRS and CDR2 YFSETQ. This CDR3 is built from 14 residues. The ends were cut back, 0 bases at V and 3 bases at J, with 6 bases in the middle. CDR3 protein: CASSLGLYTGELFF. The CDR3 DNA follows: TGCGCCAGCAGCTTGGGTCTGTACACCGGGGAGCTGTTTTTT.